The T cell receptor (beta chain) under discussion was sequenced for a study of blood T cell repertoires in COVID-19. Study summary: PBMCs, B-cell-depleted T cells, or T cells provided the cDNA or gDNA that made up the material.

Original processing methods: Reference gene primer amplification in the assay estimated nucleated cell counts. The assay was immunoSEQ multiplex PCR, and TCRdb's table has in-frame clones only and misses some. V and J calls and clone size are copied from that table; D and trimming were computed from the DNA. The table shows about 280,000 clones, with approximately 85% occurring only once. This CDR3 has 16 amino acids. The ends lost 0 bases at V and 2 bases at J; junction bases unmatched: 6. Germline CDR1 reads SGDLS; CDR2 reads YYNGEE. This clonotype was obtained from a man aged 45 to 65 with active or convalescent COVID-19. The chain carries TRBV9 and TRBJ2-5; 8 nucleotides align to TRBD2. Sequencing was performed on peripheral blood. CDR3 sequence: CASSVGDSGVQETQYF. The CDR3 region has the DNA TGTGCCAGCAGCGTAGGAGATAGCGGGGTGCAAGAGACCCAGTACTTC.